This T cell receptor beta chain emerged from a study of graft-versus-host responses after intestinal transplantation. About the study: In this cohort, recipients had multivisceral, liver-intestinal, or isolated intestinal transplants. The study, taken as a whole, reports: Peak circulating GvH clone levels tracked with early post-transplant HvG declines.

This clone appeared a single time. Its specificity is unknown. Here immunoSEQ multiplex PCR was the method, and the copy in TCRdb shows in-frame clones only, minus some. The table records around 90,000 clones, more than 90% of them present only once. V lost 6 bases to trimming and J lost 0 bases; unmatched junction nucleotides: 1. The germline gives CDR1 SGDLS, CDR2 YYNGEE. The CDR3 sequence is 14 residues long. This chain uses TRBV9 with TRBJ2-2; 8 bases map to TRBD1. The material sequenced was unstimulated CD4+ T cells sorted from spleen or lymph node cells, taken before intestinal transplant. The sequence was obtained from a human donor who received an intestinal transplant. The CDR3 sequence: CASKQGANTGELFF. The CDR3 DNA sequence: TGTGCCAGCAAACAGGGGGCGAACACCGGGGAGCTGTTTTTT.